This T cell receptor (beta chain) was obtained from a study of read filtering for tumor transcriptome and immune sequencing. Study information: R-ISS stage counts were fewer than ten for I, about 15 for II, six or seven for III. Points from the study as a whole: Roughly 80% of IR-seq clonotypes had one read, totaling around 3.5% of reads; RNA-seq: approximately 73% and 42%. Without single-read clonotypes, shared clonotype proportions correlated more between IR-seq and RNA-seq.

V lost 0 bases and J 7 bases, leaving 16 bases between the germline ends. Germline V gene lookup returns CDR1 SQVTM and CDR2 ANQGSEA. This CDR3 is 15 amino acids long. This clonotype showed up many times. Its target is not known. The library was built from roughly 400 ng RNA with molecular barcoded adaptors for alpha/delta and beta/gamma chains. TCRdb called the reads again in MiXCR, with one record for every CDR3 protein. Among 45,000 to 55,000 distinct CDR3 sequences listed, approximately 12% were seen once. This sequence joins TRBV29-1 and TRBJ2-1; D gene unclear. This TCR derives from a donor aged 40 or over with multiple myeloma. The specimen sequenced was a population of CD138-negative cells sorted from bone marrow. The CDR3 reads CSVEDPGRMGNEQFF. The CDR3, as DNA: TGCAGCGTTGAAGACCCTGGACGAATGGGTAATGAGCAGTTCTTC.